A single sample is the source of the 22 T cell receptor beta chains below, sequenced in a study of beta chain features in type 1 diabetes. Points from the study as a whole: There was a moderate but significant shortening of TCRB CDR3s in all four CD4+ subsets of Type 1 diabetes patients.

Their antigens remain unidentified. Of the isolated RNA, all was reverse transcribed, and so the sequenced material was expressed TCRB transcripts. Libraries were prepared by immunoSEQ multiplex PCR; TCRdb keeps only in-frame clonotypes and omits some of them. The sample includes 250,000 to 300,000 clones, around 22% of them seen just once. The sample taken for sequencing was naive CD4+ T cells from blood. The receptors were sampled from a woman aged 30 to 39 with type 1 diabetes.

This clone was found a few times. The chain uses TRBV4-1 and TRBJ2-1, with TRBD2 matching 13 bases. The CDR3 sequence is 18 residues long. Trimming removed 1 base from V and 0 bases from J; junction bases left unmatched: 3. Germline V lookup: CDR1 MGHRA, CDR2 YSYEKL. The CDR3 DNA sequence: TGCGCCAGCAGCCAAGGAACTAGCGGGAGGGTCTCCTACAATGAGCAGTTCTTC. This translates into CASSQGTSGRVSYNEQFF.

This clone was observed a handful of times. The J gene is TRBJ1-2, the V gene TRBV7-2; D uncertain. The CDR3 contains 14 residues. Trimming took off 3 bases at V and 0 bases at J, with 8 bases between the two ends. In germline, CDR1 is SGHTA, CDR2 FQGNSA. As DNA, the CDR3 is TGTGCCAGCAGCTTTACTGTAGCTAACTATGGCTACACCTTC. The encoded protein is CASSFTVANYGYTF.

This clone has just one count. This rearrangement joins TRBV2 to TRBJ2-3, with D possibly matching TRBD1 (6 bases). The CDR3 covers 15 residues. The germline V and J ends were trimmed by 6 bases and 0 bases, with 13 bases remaining between them. Germline assignment: CDR1 SNHLY and CDR2 FYNNEI. CDR3 protein: CASSTQGPSTDTQYF. Written as DNA, the CDR3 is TGTGCCAGCAGCACCCAGGGGCCAAGCACAGATACGCAGTATTTT.

The chain is built from TRBV18 and TRBJ1-2, with D hard to call. The germline V and J ends were trimmed by 6 bases and 0 bases, with 11 bases remaining between them. From germline, CDR1 is KGHSH and CDR2 LQKENI. The CDR3 covers 14 residues. The CDR3 DNA reads TGTGCCAGCTCTCAGGAATTAGCTAACTATGGCTACACCTTC. Its protein is CASSQELANYGYTF.

V gene TRBV5-1 combines with J gene TRBJ1-2, with D perhaps matching TRBD1 (5 bases). V shed 2 bases and J shed 4 bases, with 9 bases lying between them. The germline gives CDR1 SGHRS, CDR2 YFSETQ. CDR3 length: 13 residues. The CDR3 sequence is CASSFTDSYGYTF. The DNA of the CDR3 is TGCGCCAGCAGCTTTACAGACAGCTATGGCTACACCTTC. Filled out from reference TRBV5-1 and TRBJ1-2, the complete variable domain reads KAGVTQTPRYLIKTRGQQVTLSCSPISGHRSVSWYQQTPGQGLQFLFEYFSETQRNKGNFPGRFSGRQFSNSRSEMNVSTLELGDSALYLCASSFTDSYGYTFGSGTRLTVV.

V and J are TRBV6-1 and TRBJ2-3, with 14 bases aligning to TRBD2. The CDR3 is 16 residues long. The V segment lost 4 bases and the J segment 2 bases; nucleotides outside the gene matches: 2. Germline V lookup: CDR1 MNHNS, CDR2 SASEGT. For the CDR3, the DNA is TGTGCCAGCAGTGTGGGACTAGCGGGGGCCACAGATACGCAGTATTTT. Protein sequence: CASSVGLAGATDTQYF.

This clone was recorded a few times. The genes are TRBV7-9 and TRBJ2-1; D is unclear. The CDR3 is 15 amino acids. The germline gives CDR1 SEHNR, CDR2 FQNEAQ (reference sequence). With 5 bases removed from V and 1 base from J, the gap between germline ends came to 12 bases. CDR3 DNA sequence: TGTGCCAGCAGCGTAGAACACCGATCCTACAATGAGCAGTTCTTC. Translating it yields CASSVEHRSYNEQFF. Complete variable domain (other parts from reference TRBV7-9 and TRBJ2-1): DTGVSQNPRHKITKRGQNVTFRCDPISEHNRLYWYRQTLGQGPEFLTYFQNEAQLEKSRLLSDRFSAERPKGSFSTLEIQRTEQGDSAMYLCASSVEHRSYNEQFFGPGTRLTVL.

This chain links TRBV28 with TRBJ1-2; TRBD1 might be the D (6 bases). Germline V gene lookup returns CDR1 MDHEN and CDR2 SYDVKM. Deletions cut 1 base from V and 6 bases from J, with 15 bases between. The CDR3 is 15 residues long. For the CDR3, the DNA is TGTGCCAGCAGTTTATTACGGGGGGCCGCGAATGGCTACACCTTC. Encoded protein: CASSLLRGAANGYTF.

The chain is built from TRBV9 and TRBJ1-1, with D maybe TRBD1 (5 bases). Germline V gene lookup returns CDR1 SGDLS and CDR2 YYNGEE. V dropped 0 bases and J dropped 5 bases, with 26 bases sitting between them. The CDR3 has 19 amino acids. The CDR3 loop is CASSVGYSLHGTSGTEAFF. The CDR3 nucleotides read TGTGCCAGCAGCGTAGGGTATTCCCTTCACGGGACTTCGGGGACTGAAGCTTTCTTT.

The chain carries TRBV19 and TRBJ1-5; no reliable D call. Trimming shortened V by 1 base and J by 3 bases, and 7 bases separated the two germline ends. The CDR3 spans 14 residues. The germline CDR1 and CDR2 sequences are LNHDA and SQIVND (reference sequence). CDR3 region: CASSIASFNQPQHF. In DNA, the CDR3 is TGTGCCAGTAGTATAGCTTCCTTCAATCAGCCCCAGCATTTT. The full variable domain, rest sourced from reference TRBV19 and TRBJ1-5, is DGGITQSPKYLFRKEGQNVTLSCEQNLNHDAMYWYRQDPGQGLRLIYYSQIVNDFQKGDIAEGYSVSREKKESFPLTVTSAQKNPTAFYLCASSIASFNQPQHFGDGTRLSIL.

In its sample, this clone was seen a few times. The chain has TRBV29-1 and TRBJ1-1; 7 nucleotides match TRBD1. J lost 4 bases, V lost 4 bases, and 9 bases had no gene match. Looked up from germline, CDR1 is SQVTM and CDR2 is ANQGSEA. CDR3 length equals 14 residues. The CDR3: CSVAPTGYGTEAFF. As DNA, the CDR3 is TGCAGCGTTGCCCCGACAGGGTATGGCACTGAAGCTTTCTTT.

This chain connects TRBV6-5 to TRBJ2-3; 12 bases align to TRBD2. Per the germline V gene, CDR1 is MNHEY and CDR2 is SVGAGI. Unmatched junction bases numbered 3, after V lost 6 bases and J lost 2 bases. The CDR3 has 15 residues. This CDR3 reads CASRGLAGPTDTQYF. The CDR3 DNA sequence: TGTGCCAGCAGAGGACTAGCGGGACCCACAGATACGCAGTATTTT.

In this sample, this clone turned up a few times. The V gene is TRBV14, the J gene TRBJ2-3; tentative D call: TRBD2 (6 bases). The germline V gene encodes CDR1 SGHDN and CDR2 FVKESK. V was cut by 3 bases and J by 0 bases, with 7 bases left in between. The CDR3 contains 14 residues. CDR3 residues: CASSHGTSTDTQYF. In DNA form, the CDR3 reads TGTGCCAGCAGCCACGGGACTAGCACAGATACGCAGTATTTT.

CDR3 in DNA: TGTGCCAGCAGCCAAGAATCGAGGTGGAGCGGGTCCTACAATGAGCAGTTCTTC. This sequence encodes CASSQESRWSGSYNEQFF. The chain joins TRBV4-2 to TRBJ2-1; D is possibly TRBD2 (6 bases). V lost 0 bases to trimming and J lost 1 base, with 16 bases between them. The CDR3 is made up of 18 amino acids. Germline loops: CDR1 LGHNA, CDR2 YNFKEQ.

This clone turned up a few times. The V call is TRBV9, the J call TRBJ2-7; 9 bases fit TRBD1. The CDR3 extends over 14 amino acids. From germline, CDR1 is SGDLS and CDR2 YYNGEE. The ends lost 0 bases at V and 5 bases at J; junction bases unmatched: 3. In DNA form, the CDR3 reads TGTGCCAGCAGCGTAGGGGACAGGGTCCACGAGCAGTACTTC. This encodes CASSVGDRVHEQYF.

The V call is TRBV5-6, the J call TRBJ2-7, with D possibly TRBD1 on 5 matching bases. CDR1 SGHDT and CDR2 YYEEEE come from the germline V gene. V lost 0 bases and J lost 0, with 10 bases in between. This CDR3 has 15 residues. The CDR3 loop reads CASSLGQRSSYEQYF. Written as DNA, the CDR3 is TGTGCCAGCAGCTTGGGACAGCGCAGCTCCTACGAGCAGTACTTC.

The chain recombines TRBV6-6 with TRBJ1-3; D perhaps matches TRBD1 (6 bases). Germline-derived CDR1 and CDR2 are MNHNY and SVGAGI (reference sequence). This CDR3 spans 14 amino acids. Between the trimmed V and J ends, which lost 6 bases and 3 bases, there was a span of 12 bases. The CDR3 DNA is TGTGCCAGCAGCTCACAGGGAAGTGGAAACACCATATATTTT. Its protein product is CASSSQGSGNTIYF.

The V gene is TRBV15, the J gene TRBJ1-2; no clear D gene. V was shortened by 0 bases and J by 4 bases, with 12 bases between the two germline ends. Germline V gene lookup returns CDR1 LNHNV and CDR2 YYDKDF (reference sequence). CDR3 length: 15 amino acids. CDR3 amino acids: CATSRDAGPSYGYTF. For the CDR3, the DNA is TGTGCCACCAGCAGAGATGCTGGGCCGAGCTATGGCTACACCTTC.

This clone showed up just a few times. The CDR3 DNA follows: TGTGCCAGCAGCAAACCGACGAGGAGGCAGTTCTTC. Translation gives CASSKPTRRQFF. The chain has TRBV7-9 and TRBJ2-1; D is undetermined. CDR3 length equals 12 residues. V was pared by 5 bases and J by 12 bases, with 14 bases between. Germline V gives CDR1 SEHNR, CDR2 FQNEAQ (reference sequence).

This sequence joins TRBV18 and TRBJ2-1; 9 bases are shared with TRBD1. The CDR3 sequence is 15 residues long. In germline, CDR1 is KGHSH, CDR2 LQKENI. V lost 2 bases and J lost 6; bases outside the gene matches: 5. The CDR3 DNA reads as TGTGCCAGCTCACCAGGGACAGGGAGATCCAATGAGCAGTTCTTC. This translates into CASSPGTGRSNEQFF.

This clone has a handful of counts. The J gene is TRBJ1-2, the V gene TRBV15; the D gene is possibly TRBD1 (6 bases). CDR3 length: 15 residues. Germline V lookup: CDR1 LNHNV, CDR2 YYDKDF (reference sequence). Trimming took 0 bases from V and 1 from J, leaving 9 bases between them. In DNA form, the CDR3 reads TGTGCCACCAGCAGAGACAGGGGATTTAACTATGGCTACACCTTC. Its protein product is CATSRDRGFNYGYTF.

There are a few counts of this clone. The chain carries TRBV25-1 and TRBJ2-5, with TRBD2 matching 8 bases. This CDR3 is 14 amino acids long. With 4 bases clipped from V and 6 bases from J, the junction kept 7 bases outside the gene matches. The germline V gene encodes CDR1 MGHDK and CDR2 SYGVNS. CDR3 residues: CASSAAGEVKTQYF. The CDR3 DNA reads TGTGCCAGCAGTGCAGCGGGAGAAGTCAAGACCCAGTACTTC.